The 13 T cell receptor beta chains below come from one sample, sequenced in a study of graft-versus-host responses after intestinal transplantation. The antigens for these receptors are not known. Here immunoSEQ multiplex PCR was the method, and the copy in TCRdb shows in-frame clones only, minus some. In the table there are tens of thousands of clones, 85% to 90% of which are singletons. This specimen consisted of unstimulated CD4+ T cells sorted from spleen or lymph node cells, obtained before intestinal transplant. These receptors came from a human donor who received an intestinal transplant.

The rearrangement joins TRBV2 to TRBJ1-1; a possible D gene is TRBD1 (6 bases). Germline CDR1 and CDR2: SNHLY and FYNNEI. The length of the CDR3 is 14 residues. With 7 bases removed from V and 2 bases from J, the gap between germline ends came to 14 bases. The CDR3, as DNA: TGTGCCAGCATAGGGTGGGGGCCAAACACTGAAGCTTTCTTT. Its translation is CASIGWGPNTEAFF.

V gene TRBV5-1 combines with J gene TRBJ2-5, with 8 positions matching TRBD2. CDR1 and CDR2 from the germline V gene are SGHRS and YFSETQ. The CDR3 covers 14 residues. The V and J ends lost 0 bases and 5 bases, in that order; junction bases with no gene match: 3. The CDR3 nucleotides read TGCGCCAGCAGCTTGGAGCGGGGGCGGGAGACCCAGTACTTC. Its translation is CASSLERGRETQYF. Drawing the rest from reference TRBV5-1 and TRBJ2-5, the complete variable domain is KAGVTQTPRYLIKTRGQQVTLSCSPISGHRSVSWYQQTPGQGLQFLFEYFSETQRNKGNFPGRFSGRQFSNSRSEMNVSTLELGDSALYLCASSLERGRETQYFGPGTRLLVL.

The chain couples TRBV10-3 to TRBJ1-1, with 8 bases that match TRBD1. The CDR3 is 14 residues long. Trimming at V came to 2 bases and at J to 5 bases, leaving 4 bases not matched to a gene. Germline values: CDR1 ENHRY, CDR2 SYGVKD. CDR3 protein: CAISETRQGTEAFF. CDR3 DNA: TGTGCCATCAGTGAGACTAGACAGGGGACTGAAGCTTTCTTT.

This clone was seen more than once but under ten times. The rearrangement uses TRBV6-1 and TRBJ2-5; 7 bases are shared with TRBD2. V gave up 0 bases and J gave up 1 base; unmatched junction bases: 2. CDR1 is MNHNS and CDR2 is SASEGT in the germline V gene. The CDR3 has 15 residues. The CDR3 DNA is TGTGCCAGCAGTGAAGCCGGACTAGTCCAAGAGACCCAGTACTTC. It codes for CASSEAGLVQETQYF.

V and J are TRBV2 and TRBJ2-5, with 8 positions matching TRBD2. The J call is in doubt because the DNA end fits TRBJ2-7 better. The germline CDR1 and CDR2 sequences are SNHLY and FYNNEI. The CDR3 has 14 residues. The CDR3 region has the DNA TGTGCCAGCAGTGCCGGGGGGGGACCCCTCGAGCAGTACTTC. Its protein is CASSAGGGPLEQYF.

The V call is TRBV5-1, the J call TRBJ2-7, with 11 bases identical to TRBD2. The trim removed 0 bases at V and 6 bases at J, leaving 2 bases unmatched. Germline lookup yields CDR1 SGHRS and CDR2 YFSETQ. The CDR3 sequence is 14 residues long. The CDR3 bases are TGCGCCAGCAGCTTGGGACTAGCGGGGCTCGAGCAGTACTTC. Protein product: CASSLGLAGLEQYF.

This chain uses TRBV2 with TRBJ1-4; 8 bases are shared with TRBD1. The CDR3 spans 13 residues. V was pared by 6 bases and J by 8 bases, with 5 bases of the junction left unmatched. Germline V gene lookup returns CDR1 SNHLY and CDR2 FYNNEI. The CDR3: CASRDREGEKLFF. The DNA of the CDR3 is TGTGCCAGCAGGGACAGGGAGGGGGAAAAACTGTTTTTT.

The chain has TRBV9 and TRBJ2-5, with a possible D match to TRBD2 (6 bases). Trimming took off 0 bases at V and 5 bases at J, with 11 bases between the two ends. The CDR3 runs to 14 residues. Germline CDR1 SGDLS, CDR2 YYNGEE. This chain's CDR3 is CASSVAGRGETQYF. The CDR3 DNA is TGTGCCAGCAGCGTAGCCGGCCGGGGGGAGACCCAGTACTTC.

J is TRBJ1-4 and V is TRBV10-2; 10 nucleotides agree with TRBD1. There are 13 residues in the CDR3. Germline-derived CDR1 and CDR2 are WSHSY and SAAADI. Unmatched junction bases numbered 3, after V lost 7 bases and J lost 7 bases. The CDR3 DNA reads TGCGCCAGCAAGGGACAGGGGAGTGAAAAACTGTTTTTT. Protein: CASKGQGSEKLFF.

Here the CDR3 DNA reads TGTGCCAGCAGCTTTGGAGGGTTGGTATTTGGTTCACCCCTCCACTTT. Its translation is CASSFGGLVFGSPLHF. The J gene is TRBJ1-6, the V gene TRBV7-9; no reliable D call. Germline loops: CDR1 SEHNR, CDR2 FQNEAQ (reference sequence). This CDR3 is built from 16 residues. V lost 3 bases to trimming and J lost 9 bases, with 18 bases between them.

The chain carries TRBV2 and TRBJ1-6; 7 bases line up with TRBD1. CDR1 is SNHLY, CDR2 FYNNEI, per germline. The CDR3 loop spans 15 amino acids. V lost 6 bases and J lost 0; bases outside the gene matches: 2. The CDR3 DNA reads TGTGCCAGCAGGGACAGGAGCTCCTATAATTCACCCCTCCACTTT. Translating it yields CASRDRSSYNSPLHF.

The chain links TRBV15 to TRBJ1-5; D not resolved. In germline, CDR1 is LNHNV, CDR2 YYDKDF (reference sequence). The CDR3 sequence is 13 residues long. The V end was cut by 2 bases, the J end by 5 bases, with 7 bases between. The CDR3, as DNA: TGTGCCACCAGCAGACCGGGGTATCAGCCCCAGCATTTT. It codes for CATSRPGYQPQHF.

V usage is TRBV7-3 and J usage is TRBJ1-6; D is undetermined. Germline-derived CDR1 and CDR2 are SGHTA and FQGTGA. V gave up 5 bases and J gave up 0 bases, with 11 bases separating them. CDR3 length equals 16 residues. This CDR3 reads CASSQTGSSYNSPLHF. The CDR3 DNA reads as TGTGCCAGCAGCCAAACGGGGAGCTCCTATAATTCACCCCTCCACTTT.